Described below is a single T cell receptor beta chain sequence and its context. Its antigen is as yet unknown. Sequenced by immunoSEQ multiplex PCR; TCRdb stores in-frame clones only, minus some. The sample holds under 3,000 clones, approximately 24% seen once. The data were obtained in a study of T cells in narcolepsy. General study results and limits: Same-patient CSF and blood CD4+ T cell clonotypes included HCRT-specific and TRIB2-specific autoreactive ones.

Sequencing input: cultured CD4+ T cells from cerebrospinal fluid. This clonotype originated in a human donor with narcolepsy.

The CDR3 loop is CASSSGTANTGELFF. CDR3 in DNA: TGTGCCAGCAGCTCCGGGACAGCGAACACCGGGGAGCTGTTTTTT. The V call is TRBV7-7, the J call TRBJ2-2, with 7 bases matching TRBD1. The CDR3 extends over 15 amino acids. V lost 4 bases, J lost 0 bases, and 2 bases stayed unmatched. Germline assignment: CDR1 SSHAT and CDR2 FNYEAQ (reference sequence).